A single sample is the source of the 3 T cell receptor beta chains below, sequenced in a study of T cells in Graves' hyperthyroidism and ophthalmopathy. TCR beta CDR3 sequences were amplified from RNA transcripts. The HTBI primer set served for first-round RT-PCR of the TCR CDR3. TCRdb reprocessed the multiplex PCR reads with MiXCR, giving one entry per CDR3 protein. Counted here are almost 350,000 distinct CDR3 sequences, less than 20% occurring once; the ten biggest clones make up 15% to 19%. Sequencing used blood. Receptors originate from a woman in her forties with Graves' ophthalmopathy.

This clonotype came up many times. V gene TRBV6-2 or TRBV6-3 combines with J gene TRBJ1-1; possible D gene TRBD1, 6 bases. CDR1 MNHEY and CDR2 SVGEGT come from the germline V gene. V dropped 2 bases and J dropped 3 bases, with 16 bases sitting between them. The CDR3 totals 16 residues. The CDR3 coding sequence is TGTGCCAGCAGTTACCAGCGCAGACAGGCGTACACTGAAGCTTTCTTT. It specifies CASSYQRRQAYTEAFF.

This clonotype was counted many times. The chain couples TRBV6-1 to TRBJ2-7, with 9 positions matching TRBD1. CDR3 length equals 15 residues. CDR1 MNHNS and CDR2 SASEGT come from the germline V gene. V lost 5 bases and J lost 2; bases outside the gene matches: 7. This chain's CDR3 is CASSLGQGSAYEQYF. The CDR3 region has the DNA TGTGCCAGCAGTCTGGGACAGGGATCGGCCTACGAGCAGTACTTC.

This clonotype has a count of ten or more. This chain connects TRBV30 to TRBJ1-5; D remains unclear. Trimming shortened V by 1 base and J by 3 bases, and 10 bases separated the two germline ends. From germline, CDR1 is GTSNPN and CDR2 SVGIG (reference sequence). The CDR3 runs 14 residues. The CDR3 protein is CAWSGGDNNQPQHF. As DNA, the CDR3 is TGTGCCTGGAGTGGTGGGGATAACAATCAGCCCCAGCATTTT.